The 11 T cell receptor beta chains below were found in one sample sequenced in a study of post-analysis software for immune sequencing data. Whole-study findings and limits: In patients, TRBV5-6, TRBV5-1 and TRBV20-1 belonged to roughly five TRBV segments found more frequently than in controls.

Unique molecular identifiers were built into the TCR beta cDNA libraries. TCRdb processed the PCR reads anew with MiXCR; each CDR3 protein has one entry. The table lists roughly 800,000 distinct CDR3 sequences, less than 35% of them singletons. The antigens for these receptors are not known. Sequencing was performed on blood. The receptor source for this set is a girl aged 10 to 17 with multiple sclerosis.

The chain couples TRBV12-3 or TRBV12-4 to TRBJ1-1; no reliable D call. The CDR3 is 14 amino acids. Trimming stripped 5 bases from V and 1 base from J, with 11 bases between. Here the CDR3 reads CASSAQFGNTEAFF. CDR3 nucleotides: TGTGCCAGCAGTGCCCAATTCGGGAACACTGAAGCTTTCTTT.

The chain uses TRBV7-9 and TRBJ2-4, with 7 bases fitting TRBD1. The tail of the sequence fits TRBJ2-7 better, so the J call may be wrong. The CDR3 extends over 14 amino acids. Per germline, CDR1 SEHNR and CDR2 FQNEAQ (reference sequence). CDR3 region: CASSLQGVEYEQYF. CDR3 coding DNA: TGTGCCAGCAGCTTACAGGGGGTAGAATACGAGCAGTACTTC.

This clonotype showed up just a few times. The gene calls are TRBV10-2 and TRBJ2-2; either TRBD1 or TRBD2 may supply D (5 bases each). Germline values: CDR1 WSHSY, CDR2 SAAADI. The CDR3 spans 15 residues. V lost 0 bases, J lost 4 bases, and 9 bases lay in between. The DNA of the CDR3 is TGCGCCAGCAGTGAGTCGGGGGAAGGCACCGGGGAGCTGTTTTTT. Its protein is CASSESGEGTGELFF.

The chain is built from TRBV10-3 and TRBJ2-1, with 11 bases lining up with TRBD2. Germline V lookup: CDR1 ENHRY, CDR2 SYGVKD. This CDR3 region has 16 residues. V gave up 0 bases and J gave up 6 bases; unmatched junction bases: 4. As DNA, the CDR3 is TGTGCCATCAGTGAGTCGACTAGCGGGAACCTCAATGAGCAGTTCTTC. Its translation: CAISESTSGNLNEQFF.

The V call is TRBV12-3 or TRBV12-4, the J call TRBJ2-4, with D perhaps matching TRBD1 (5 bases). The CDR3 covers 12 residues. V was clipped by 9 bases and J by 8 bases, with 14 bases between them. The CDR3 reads CASVGEEDIQYF. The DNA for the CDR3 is TGTGCCAGTGTAGGGGAAGAGGACATTCAGTACTTC.

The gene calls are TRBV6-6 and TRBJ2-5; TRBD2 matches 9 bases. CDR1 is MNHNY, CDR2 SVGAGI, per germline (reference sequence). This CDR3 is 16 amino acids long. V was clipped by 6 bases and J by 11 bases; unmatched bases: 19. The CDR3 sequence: CASRYALAGVIGEQYF. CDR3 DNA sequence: TGTGCCAGCAGGTACGCGTTAGCGGGAGTGATAGGGGAGCAGTACTTC.

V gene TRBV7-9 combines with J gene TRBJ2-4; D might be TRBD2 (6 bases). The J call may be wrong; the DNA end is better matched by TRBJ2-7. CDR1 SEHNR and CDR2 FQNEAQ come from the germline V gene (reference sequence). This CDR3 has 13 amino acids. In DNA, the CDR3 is TGTGCCAGCAGCTTCGGGGGAAGGGACGAGCAGTACTTC. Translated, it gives CASSFGGRDEQYF.

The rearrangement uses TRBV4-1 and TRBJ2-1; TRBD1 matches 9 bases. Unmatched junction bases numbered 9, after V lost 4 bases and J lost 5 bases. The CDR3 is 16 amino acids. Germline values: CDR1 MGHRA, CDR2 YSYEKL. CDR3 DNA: TGCGCCAGCAGCCGTCCCCGGGACAGGGCGGACAATGAGCAGTTCTTC. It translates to CASSRPRDRADNEQFF.

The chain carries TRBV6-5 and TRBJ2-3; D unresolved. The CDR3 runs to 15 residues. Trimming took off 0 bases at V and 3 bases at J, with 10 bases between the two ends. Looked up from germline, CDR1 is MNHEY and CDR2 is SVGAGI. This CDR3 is CASSYSRSRTDTQYF. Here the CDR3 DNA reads TGTGCCAGCAGTTACTCGAGGAGCCGGACAGATACGCAGTATTTT.

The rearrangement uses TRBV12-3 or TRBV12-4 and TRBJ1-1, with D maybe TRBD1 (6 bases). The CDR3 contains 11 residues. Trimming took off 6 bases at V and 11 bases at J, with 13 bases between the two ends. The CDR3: CASRGAPGAFF. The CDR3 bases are TGTGCCAGCAGGGGGGCCCCGGGGGCTTTCTTT.

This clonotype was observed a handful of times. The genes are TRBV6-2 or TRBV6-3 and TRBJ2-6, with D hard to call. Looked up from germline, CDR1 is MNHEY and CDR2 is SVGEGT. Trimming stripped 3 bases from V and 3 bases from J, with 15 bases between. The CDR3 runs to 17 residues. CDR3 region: CASSYRFRSGGANVLTF. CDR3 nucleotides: TGTGCCAGCAGTTATAGGTTCCGAAGTGGTGGGGCCAACGTCCTGACTTTC.